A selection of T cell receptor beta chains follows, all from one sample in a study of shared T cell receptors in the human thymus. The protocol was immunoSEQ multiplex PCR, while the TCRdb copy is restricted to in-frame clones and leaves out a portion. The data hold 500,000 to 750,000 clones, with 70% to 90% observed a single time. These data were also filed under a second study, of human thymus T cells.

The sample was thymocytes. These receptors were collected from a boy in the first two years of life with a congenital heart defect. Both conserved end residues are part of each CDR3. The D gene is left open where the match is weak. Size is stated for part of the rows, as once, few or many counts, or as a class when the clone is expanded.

CDR3aa: CASSLGGRPDTQYF
CDR3nt: TGTGCCAGCAGCTTGGGCGGGAGGCCAGATACGCAGTATTTT
abundance: .
v_gene: TRBV11-3
j_gene: TRBJ2-3
d_gene: TRBD2

CDR3aa: CAWASGTGSPEGEQYF
CDR3nt: TGTGCCTGGGCATCCGGGACAGGGTCCCCTGAGGGCGAGCAGTACTTC
abundance: .
v_gene: TRBV30
j_gene: TRBJ2-7
d_gene: TRBD1

CDR3aa: CAISRQGADTEAFF
CDR3nt: TGTGCCATCAGTCGACAGGGGGCCGACACTGAAGCTTTCTTT
abundance: .
v_gene: TRBV10-3
j_gene: TRBJ1-1
d_gene: TRBD1

CDR3aa: CASSLRYEQYF
CDR3nt: TGTGCCAGCAGTCTACGCTACGAGCAGTACTTC
abundance: .
v_gene: TRBV2
j_gene: TRBJ2-7
d_gene: .

CDR3aa: CASSLDRIPFYTGELFF
CDR3nt: TGTGCCAGCAGCCTGGACAGGATCCCTTTCTACACCGGGGAGCTGTTTTTT
abundance: .
v_gene: TRBV7-9
j_gene: TRBJ2-2
d_gene: TRBD1

CDR3aa: CASRGGEGYTF
CDR3nt: TGTGCCAGCAGGGGGGGTGAGGGCTACACCTTC
abundance: .
v_gene: TRBV28
j_gene: TRBJ1-2
d_gene: .

CDR3aa: CASSDSTQLGGELFF
CDR3nt: TGTGCCAGCAGTGACTCAACACAGTTAGGAGGGGAGCTGTTTTTT
abundance: .
v_gene: TRBV6-4
j_gene: TRBJ2-2
d_gene: .

CDR3aa: CASSSGQTPYEQYF
CDR3nt: TGTGCCAGCAGCTCCGGACAGACCCCCTACGAGCAGTACTTC
abundance: once
v_gene: TRBV11-3
j_gene: TRBJ2-7
d_gene: .

CDR3aa: CASSLVARRNTEAFF
CDR3nt: TGTGCCAGCAGCTTAGTGGCCCGAAGGAACACTGAAGCTTTCTTT
abundance: .
v_gene: TRBV11-3
j_gene: TRBJ1-1
d_gene: .

CDR3aa: CAWGLGLAPYEQYF
CDR3nt: TGTGCCTGGGGGCTGGGACTAGCGCCCTACGAGCAGTACTTC
abundance: .
v_gene: TRBV30
j_gene: TRBJ2-7
d_gene: TRBD2

CDR3aa: CASSATGRWETQYF
CDR3nt: TGTGCCAGCAGCGCTACAGGCCGCTGGGAGACCCAGTACTTC
abundance: .
v_gene: TRBV27
j_gene: TRBJ2-5
d_gene: .

CDR3aa: CASSSEGGLAYEQYF
CDR3nt: TGTGCCAGCAGCTCTGAAGGAGGGCTTGCCTACGAGCAGTACTTC
abundance: .
v_gene: TRBV11-2
j_gene: TRBJ2-7
d_gene: .

CDR3aa: CASSLKGGSDEQYF
CDR3nt: TGTGCCAGCAGCTTGAAGGGGGGGTCGGACGAGCAGTACTTC
abundance: .
v_gene: TRBV7-9
j_gene: TRBJ2-7
d_gene: .

CDR3aa: CASLRTPGLAGKAKNIQYF
CDR3nt: TGCGCCAGCTTGAGAACCCCGGGACTAGCGGGAAAGGCCAAAAACATTCAGTACTTC
abundance: .
v_gene: TRBV4-1
j_gene: TRBJ2-4
d_gene: TRBD2

CDR3aa: CASSQEGVGLAVGNEQFF
CDR3nt: TGTGCCAGCAGCCAAGAGGGTGTTGGGCTAGCGGTGGGCAATGAGCAGTTCTTC
abundance: .
v_gene: TRBV4-2
j_gene: TRBJ2-1
d_gene: TRBD2

CDR3aa: CATSRVAEHSNNEQFF
CDR3nt: TGTGCCACCAGCAGAGTAGCGGAACACTCAAACAATGAGCAGTTCTTC
abundance: .
v_gene: TRBV15
j_gene: TRBJ2-1
d_gene: .

CDR3aa: CASSEGLAGGWNEQYF
CDR3nt: TGCGCCAGCAGTGAGGGACTAGCGGGAGGATGGAACGAGCAGTACTTC
abundance: .
v_gene: TRBV10-2
j_gene: TRBJ2-7
d_gene: TRBD2

CDR3aa: CAPRGRGVVGELFF
CDR3nt: TGTGCCCCCCGGGGCAGGGGGGTGGTCGGGGAGCTGTTTTTT
abundance: .
v_gene: TRBV21-1
j_gene: TRBJ2-2
d_gene: .

CDR3aa: CASSPPRGLPGEQYF
CDR3nt: TGTGCCAGCAGCCCCCCTCGTGGACTACCGGGCGAGCAGTACTTC
abundance: .
v_gene: TRBV7-6
j_gene: TRBJ2-7
d_gene: .

CDR3aa: CASKLVRAGGELFF
CDR3nt: TGTGCCAGCAAATTGGTCAGGGCTGGCGGGGAGCTGTTTTTT
abundance: .
v_gene: TRBV27
j_gene: TRBJ2-2
d_gene: .

CDR3aa: CASSSRDRPYYGYTF
CDR3nt: TGTGCCAGCAGCTCCCGGGACAGACCGTACTATGGCTACACCTTC
abundance: .
v_gene: TRBV11-2
j_gene: TRBJ1-2
d_gene: TRBD1

CDR3aa: CASSTRSGKHSYEQYF
CDR3nt: TGTGCCAGTAGTACTCGAAGCGGGAAACACTCCTACGAGCAGTACTTC
abundance: .
v_gene: TRBV19
j_gene: TRBJ2-7
d_gene: TRBD2

CDR3aa: CASRGTVYEQYF
CDR3nt: TGTGCCAGCAGGGGCACAGTCTACGAGCAGTACTTC
abundance: once
v_gene: TRBV2
j_gene: TRBJ2-7
d_gene: .

CDR3aa: CASRGTSGRREQFF
CDR3nt: TGTGCCAGCAGGGGGACTAGCGGGAGGCGAGAGCAGTTCTTC
abundance: .
v_gene: TRBV28
j_gene: TRBJ2-1
d_gene: TRBD2

CDR3aa: CASRDRGLDQPQHF
CDR3nt: TGTGCCAGCAGAGACAGGGGGCTCGATCAGCCCCAGCATTTT
abundance: .
v_gene: TRBV28
j_gene: TRBJ1-5
d_gene: TRBD1

CDR3aa: CASSETSSPTQNEQFF
CDR3nt: TGTGCCAGCAGTGAGACTAGCTCCCCTACACAGAATGAGCAGTTCTTC
abundance: .
v_gene: TRBV6-4
j_gene: TRBJ2-1
d_gene: TRBD2

CDR3aa: CSVEGLAGRTDTQYF
CDR3nt: TGCAGCGTTGAGGGACTAGCGGGGCGCACAGATACGCAGTATTTT
abundance: .
v_gene: TRBV29-1
j_gene: TRBJ2-3
d_gene: TRBD2

CDR3aa: CASSQEAGIYEQYF
CDR3nt: TGCGCCAGCAGCCAAGAGGCCGGGATCTACGAGCAGTACTTC
abundance: few
v_gene: TRBV4-1
j_gene: TRBJ2-7
d_gene: .

CDR3aa: CASSLAKGRGRVF
CDR3nt: TGTGCCAGCAGCTTAGCGAAGGGGCGGGGAAGGGTCTTC
abundance: few
v_gene: TRBV11-1
j_gene: TRBJ2-1
d_gene: .

CDR3aa: CASSVTGYGYTF
CDR3nt: TGTGCCAGCAGTGTGACGGGCTATGGCTACACCTTC
abundance: .
v_gene: TRBV6-1
j_gene: TRBJ1-2
d_gene: .

CDR3aa: CASSSGTSGRAVNEQFF
CDR3nt: TGCGCCAGCAGCTCCGGGACTAGCGGGAGGGCCGTGAATGAGCAGTTCTTC
abundance: .
v_gene: TRBV5-1
j_gene: TRBJ2-1
d_gene: TRBD2

CDR3aa: CASSSYLEVENTGELFF
CDR3nt: TGTGCCAGCAGTTCATACCTAGAAGTTGAGAACACCGGGGAGCTGTTTTTT
abundance: .
v_gene: TRBV28
j_gene: TRBJ2-2
d_gene: .

CDR3aa: CASSEGRGNEQYF
CDR3nt: TGTGCCAGCAGTGAGGGTAGGGGAAACGAGCAGTACTTC
abundance: .
v_gene: TRBV25-1
j_gene: TRBJ2-7
d_gene: .

CDR3aa: CASTHPGDREGGYTF
CDR3nt: TGCGCCAGCACCCACCCGGGAGACAGGGAAGGCGGCTACACCTTC
abundance: .
v_gene: TRBV5-1
j_gene: TRBJ1-2
d_gene: TRBD1

CDR3aa: CASSQVGTSGRTTGGEQYF
CDR3nt: TGCGCCAGCAGCCAAGTGGGGACTAGCGGGAGGACCACCGGGGGCGAGCAGTACTTC
abundance: once
v_gene: TRBV4-3
j_gene: TRBJ2-7
d_gene: TRBD2

CDR3aa: CASSPDLGGGSESQQYF
CDR3nt: TGTGCCAGCAGTCCGGATTTGGGGGGAGGGTCGGAATCCCAGCAGTACTTC
abundance: .
v_gene: TRBV28
j_gene: TRBJ2-7
d_gene: TRBD2

CDR3aa: CAWRIAGEGETNEKLFF
CDR3nt: TGTGCCTGGAGGATTGCAGGGGAGGGCGAAACTAATGAAAAACTGTTTTTT
abundance: few
v_gene: TRBV30
j_gene: TRBJ1-4
d_gene: .

CDR3aa: CASSPPMEGLDTQYF
CDR3nt: TGTGCCAGCAGTCCCCCGATGGAGGGCCTAGATACGCAGTATTTT
abundance: .
v_gene: TRBV27
j_gene: TRBJ2-3
d_gene: .

CDR3aa: CASSLGAQGPSTDTQYF
CDR3nt: TGTGCCAGCAGCTTAGGGGCCCAGGGCCCTAGCACAGATACGCAGTATTTT
abundance: .
v_gene: TRBV7-2
j_gene: TRBJ2-3
d_gene: .

CDR3aa: CSAQGGIFYGYTF
CDR3nt: TGCAGCGCCCAAGGGGGTATCTTTTATGGCTACACCTTC
abundance: once
v_gene: TRBV29-1
j_gene: TRBJ1-2
d_gene: .